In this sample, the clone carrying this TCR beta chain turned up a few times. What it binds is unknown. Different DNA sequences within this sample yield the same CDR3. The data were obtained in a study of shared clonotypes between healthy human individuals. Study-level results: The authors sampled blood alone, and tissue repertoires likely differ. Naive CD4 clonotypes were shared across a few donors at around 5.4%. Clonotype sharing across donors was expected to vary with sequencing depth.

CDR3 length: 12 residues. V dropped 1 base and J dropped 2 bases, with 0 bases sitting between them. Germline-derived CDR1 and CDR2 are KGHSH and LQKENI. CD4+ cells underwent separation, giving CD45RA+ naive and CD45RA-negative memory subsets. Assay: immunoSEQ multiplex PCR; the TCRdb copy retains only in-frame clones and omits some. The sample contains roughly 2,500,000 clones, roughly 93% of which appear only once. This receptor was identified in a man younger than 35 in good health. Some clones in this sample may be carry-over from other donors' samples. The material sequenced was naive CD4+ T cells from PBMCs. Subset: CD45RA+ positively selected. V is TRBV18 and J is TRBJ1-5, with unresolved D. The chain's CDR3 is CASSPRNQPQHF. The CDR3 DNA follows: TGTGCCAGCTCACCACGCAATCAGCCCCAGCATTTT.